The 13 T cell receptor beta chains given below trace back to one sample, sequenced in a study of OX40 agonist ivuxolimab in advanced cancers. The protocol was immunoSEQ multiplex PCR, while the TCRdb copy is restricted to in-frame clones and leaves out a portion. Of 9,500 to 10,000 clones in the sample, approximately 71% are singletons; the top ten hold more than 25%. Sequenced material: CD4+ or CD8+ T cells sorted from blood, taken in a trial of the OX40 agonist ivuxolimab. The receptors stem from an adult with an advanced solid tumor such as melanoma, head and neck, liver or kidney cancer.

The genes are TRBV9 and TRBJ2-4; 7 nucleotides agree with TRBD1. The germline gives CDR1 SGDLS, CDR2 YYNGEE. After removal of 3 bases from V and 7 bases from J, the junction contained 10 bases not matched to a gene. The length of the CDR3 is 15 residues. CDR3 DNA: TGTGCCAGCAGCGCAATGACAGGGATTGCGAACATTCAGTACTTC. This translates into CASSAMTGIANIQYF.

This clone showed up just once. The J gene is TRBJ1-2, the V gene TRBV30; D remains ambiguous. V lost 0 bases, J lost 2 bases, and 7 bases lay in between. Germline CDR1 reads GTSNPN; CDR2 reads SVGIG (reference sequence). CDR3 length: 13 amino acids. The CDR3 spells CAWSVGKNYGYTF. The CDR3 DNA is TGTGCCTGGAGTGTGGGGAAGAACTATGGCTACACCTTC.

The gene calls are TRBV19 and TRBJ2-6; D gene unclear. This CDR3 is built from 14 residues. Per the germline V gene, CDR1 is LNHDA and CDR2 is SQIVND (reference sequence). Between the trimmed V and J ends, which lost 5 bases and 0 bases, there was a span of 5 bases. The CDR3 region has the DNA TGTGCCAGTAGTTTGTTCTCTGGGGCCAACGTCCTGACTTTC. Encoded protein: CASSLFSGANVLTF.

The gene calls are TRBV25-1 and TRBJ2-7; perhaps TRBD2 as D (7 bases). V lost 6 bases and J 3 bases, leaving 12 bases between the germline ends. Germline V lookup: CDR1 MGHDK, CDR2 SYGVNS. This CDR3 comprises 13 residues. The CDR3: CASSVGGVYEQYF. In nucleotides, the CDR3 is TGTGCCAGCAGCGTAGGGGGGGTCTACGAGCAGTACTTC.

The chain combines TRBV19 with TRBJ2-1; D uncertain. V lost 5 bases, J lost 5 bases, and 13 bases lay in between. CDR3 length: 14 residues. Germline CDR1 is LNHDA and CDR2 is SQIVND (reference sequence). CDR3 bases: TGTGCCAGTAGTCGAGCAATTACCAACAATGAGCAGTTCTTC. This codes for CASSRAITNNEQFF. The full variable domain, rest sourced from reference TRBV19 and TRBJ2-1, is DGGITQSPKYLFRKEGQNVTLSCEQNLNHDAMYWYRQDPGQGLRLIYYSQIVNDFQKGDIAEGYSVSREKKESFPLTVTSAQKNPTAFYLCASSRAITNNEQFFGPGTRLTVL.

The chain recombines TRBV27 with TRBJ1-5; no clear D. The CDR3 length is 13 residues. Germline V CDR1 and CDR2: MNHEY, SMNVEV (reference sequence). The germline V and J ends were trimmed by 2 bases and 4 bases, with 6 bases remaining between them. The CDR3 spells CASSLIGNQPQHF. CDR3 nucleotides: TGTGCCAGCAGTTTAATTGGGAATCAGCCCCAGCATTTT.

The V and J genes are TRBV6-4 and TRBJ2-1; TRBD2 aligns across 9 bases. This CDR3 is 14 amino acids long. J was trimmed by 4 bases and V by 3 bases; bases with no gene match: 1. Looked up from germline, CDR1 is MRHNA and CDR2 is SNTAGT. The CDR3 nucleotides read TGTGCCAGCAGTGAGCTAGCGGGATACAATGAGCAGTTCTTC. This encodes CASSELAGYNEQFF.

The chain recombines TRBV7-8 with TRBJ1-2; perhaps TRBD1 as D (6 bases). Per germline, CDR1 SGHVS and CDR2 FQNEAQ. The CDR3 covers 16 residues. Trimming stripped 1 base from V and 2 bases from J, with 14 bases between. The CDR3 sequence is CASSLVAGGANYGYTF. Written as DNA, the CDR3 is TGTGCCAGCAGCTTAGTAGCGGGGGGGGCCAACTATGGCTACACCTTC.

The J gene is TRBJ2-7, the V gene TRBV15; 12 nucleotides line up with TRBD2. Per the germline V gene, CDR1 is LNHNV and CDR2 is YYDKDF (reference sequence). Trimming removed 0 bases from V and 4 bases from J; junction bases left unmatched: 1. The CDR3 spans 15 residues. CDR3 residues: CATSRDTSGGYEQYF. The CDR3, as DNA: TGTGCCACCAGCAGAGATACTAGCGGGGGGTACGAGCAGTACTTC. The whole variable domain, filled in from reference TRBV15 and TRBJ2-7, reads DAMVIQNPRYQVTQFGKPVTLSCSQTLNHNVMYWYQQKSSQAPKLLFHYYDKDFNNEADTPDNFQSRRPNTSFCFLDIRSPGLGDTAMYLCATSRDTSGGYEQYFGPGTRLTVT.

V usage is TRBV29-1 and J usage is TRBJ2-3; D assignment may be TRBD1 or TRBD2 (5 bases each). Germline CDR1 is SQVTM and CDR2 is ANQGSEA. CDR3 size: 15 residues. The V and J ends lost 3 bases and 2 bases respectively, with 15 bases between them. In DNA, the CDR3 is TGCAGCGTTGACTCCGGGGCAATATACACAGATACGCAGTATTTT. It encodes CSVDSGAIYTDTQYF.

The table lists this clone with a few counts. The CDR3 protein is CASSEGASQGAYGYTF. The CDR3 DNA reads as TGTGCCAGCAGCGAGGGAGCCAGCCAGGGGGCCTATGGCTACACCTTC. This chain links TRBV9 with TRBJ1-2; 8 bases map to TRBD1. The CDR3 sequence is 16 residues long. The V and J ends lost 3 bases and 4 bases, in that order; junction bases with no gene match: 11. CDR1 SGDLS and CDR2 YYNGEE come from the germline V gene.

The chain employs TRBV6-1 and TRBJ2-3; 10 nucleotides line up with TRBD2. CDR1 and CDR2 (germline): MNHNS, SASEGT. The CDR3 runs 15 residues. The J segment lost 2 bases and the V segment lost 2 bases, leaving 1 base of the junction unmatched. CDR3 coding DNA: TGTGCCAGCAGTGAACTAGCGGGAGCCACAGATACGCAGTATTTT. Encoded protein: CASSELAGATDTQYF.

The chain has TRBV19 and TRBJ1-5; TRBD1 might be the D (6 bases). CDR3 size: 14 residues. Looked up from germline, CDR1 is LNHDA and CDR2 is SQIVND (reference sequence). The V and J ends lost 7 bases and 2 bases respectively, with 12 bases between them. The CDR3: CASNWGGGNQPQHF. The CDR3, as DNA: TGTGCCAGTAACTGGGGGGGCGGCAATCAGCCCCAGCATTTT.